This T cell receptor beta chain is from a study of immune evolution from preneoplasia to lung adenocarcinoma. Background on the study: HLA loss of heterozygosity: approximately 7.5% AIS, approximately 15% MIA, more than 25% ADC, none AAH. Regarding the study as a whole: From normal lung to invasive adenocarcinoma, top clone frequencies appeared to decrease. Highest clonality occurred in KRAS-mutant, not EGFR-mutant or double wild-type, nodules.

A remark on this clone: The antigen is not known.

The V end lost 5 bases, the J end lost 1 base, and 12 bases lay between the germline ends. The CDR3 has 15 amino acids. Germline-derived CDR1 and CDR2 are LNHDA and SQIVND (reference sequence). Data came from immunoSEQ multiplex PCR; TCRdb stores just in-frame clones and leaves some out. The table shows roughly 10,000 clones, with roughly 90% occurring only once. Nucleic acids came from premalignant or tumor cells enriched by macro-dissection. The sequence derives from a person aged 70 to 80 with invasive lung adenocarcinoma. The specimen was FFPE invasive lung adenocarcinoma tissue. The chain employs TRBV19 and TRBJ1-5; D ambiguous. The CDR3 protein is CASSPRADSNQPQHF. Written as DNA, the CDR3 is TGTGCCAGTAGTCCGCGGGCAGACAGCAATCAGCCCCAGCATTTT.